These 31 T cell receptor beta chains were sequenced from one sample in a study of PD-1 blockade in classical Hodgkin lymphoma. TCRdb's table, derived via immunoSEQ multiplex PCR, lists solely in-frame clones and lacks some. The data hold tens of thousands of clones, with less than 95% observed a single time. Time point specified: cycle 4 day 1 (C4D1), after five to seven weeks of nivolumab. Each of the patients experienced relapse following autologous stem cell transplantation, and their brentuximab vedotin exposure differed. This material consisted of peripheral blood mononuclear cells (PBMCs), taken before the fourth cycle of nivolumab. Receptors originate from a human donor with classical Hodgkin lymphoma.

The V and J genes are TRBV7-9 and TRBJ1-1; possibly TRBD1 for D (5 bases). This CDR3 spans 12 amino acids. V shed 4 bases and J shed 8 bases, with 11 bases lying between them. Germline V CDR1 and CDR2: SEHNR, FQNEAQ (reference sequence). The CDR3 DNA follows: TGTGCCAGCAGCTCACAGGTAGAAGAAGCTTTCTTT. This sequence encodes CASSSQVEEAFF.

The rearrangement joins TRBV14 to TRBJ1-5; D gene ambiguous. CDR1 is SGHDN and CDR2 is FVKESK in the germline V gene. The CDR3 has 13 amino acids. Trimming left V 7 bases short and J 0 bases short, with 7 bases between. The CDR3 nucleotides read TGTGCCAGCACTCGGATTAGCAATCAGCCCCAGCATTTT. It is translated as CASTRISNQPQHF.

This sequence joins TRBV9 and TRBJ2-1; a possible D gene is TRBD2 (6 bases). The CDR3 runs 15 residues. The germline V gene has CDR1 SGDLS and CDR2 YYNGEE. V was cut by 2 bases and J by 4 bases, with 13 bases left in between. The CDR3 here is CASSVGSGDYNEQFF. Written as DNA, the CDR3 is TGTGCCAGCAGCGTTGGTTCGGGGGATTACAATGAGCAGTTCTTC.

J is TRBJ2-7 and V is TRBV6-1; D is uncertain. The V gene lost 1 base and the J gene lost 6 bases, with 4 bases spanning the gap. Germline-derived CDR1 and CDR2 are MNHNS and SASEGT. The CDR3 loop spans 11 amino acids. CDR3 sequence reads: CASSEVREQYF. In DNA, the CDR3 is TGTGCCAGCAGTGAAGTCCGCGAGCAGTACTTC.

The chain employs TRBV13 and TRBJ2-7; 8 bases agree with TRBD2. The CDR3 loop spans 15 amino acids. The V gene's germline CDR1 is PRHDT and CDR2 FYEKMQ (reference sequence). Unmatched junction bases numbered 12, after V lost 5 bases and J lost 6 bases. In DNA form, the CDR3 reads TGTGCCAGCAGCCTCGGACCGGGACTAGTACTCGAGCAGTACTTC. Translated, it gives CASSLGPGLVLEQYF.

This chain connects TRBV7-9 to TRBJ1-2; 8 bases match TRBD1. The V and J ends lost 3 bases and 8 bases, in that order; junction bases with no gene match: 11. The CDR3 has 15 residues. In germline, CDR1 is SEHNR, CDR2 FQNEAQ (reference sequence). This CDR3 is CASSFLGQGVKGYTF. The CDR3 nucleotides read TGTGCCAGCAGCTTCCTAGGACAGGGAGTGAAGGGCTACACCTTC.

This clone appeared a single time. V gene TRBV5-1 combines with J gene TRBJ1-2; D is ambiguous. Germline CDR1 is SGHRS and CDR2 is YFSETQ. This CDR3 comprises 15 residues. The V end lost 4 bases, the J end lost 0 bases, and 13 bases lay between the germline ends. The chain's CDR3 is CASSTAGPANYGYTF. The CDR3 DNA reads as TGCGCCAGCAGCACCGCGGGTCCTGCTAACTATGGCTACACCTTC.

This clone has a single count. The chain is built from TRBV5-1 and TRBJ1-5, with 7 bases lining up with TRBD1. The germline V gene encodes CDR1 SGHRS and CDR2 YFSETQ. There are 14 residues in the CDR3. V lost 0 bases, J lost 4 bases, and 1 base stayed unmatched. CDR3 sequence (DNA): TGCGCCAGCAGCTTGGAACAGGGGAATCAGCCCCAGCATTTT. Amino acid sequence: CASSLEQGNQPQHF.

The chain employs TRBV30 and TRBJ1-2, with TRBD1 matching over 8 bases. Losses at the gene ends were 8 bases for V and 4 bases for J; bases not matched to a gene: 9. Germline V gene sequence: CDR1 GTSNPN, CDR2 SVGIG (reference sequence). The CDR3 consists of 13 residues. The CDR3 spells CAGNPTGAYGYTF. In nucleotides, the CDR3 is TGTGCCGGCAATCCGACAGGGGCCTATGGCTACACCTTC.

The chain is built from TRBV4-1 and TRBJ2-2; possibly TRBD1 or TRBD2 for D (7 bases each). Trimming took 0 bases from V and 5 from J, leaving 13 bases between them. CDR3 length: 16 amino acids. Germline-derived CDR1 and CDR2 are MGHRA and YSYEKL. The CDR3 bases are TGCGCCAGCAGCCAAGAAGCGGGACAGCCAACCGGGGAGCTGTTTTTT. Its translation: CASSQEAGQPTGELFF.

The rearrangement links TRBV5-1 to TRBJ1-1; D is ambiguous. Germline lookup yields CDR1 SGHRS and CDR2 YFSETQ. Deletions cut 2 bases from V and 8 bases from J, with 10 bases between. The CDR3 spans 12 residues. The CDR3 coding sequence is TGCGCCAGCAGCTTACTAGGTTTGGAAGCTTTCTTT. This sequence encodes CASSLLGLEAFF.

The V and J genes are TRBV2 and TRBJ1-3, with 7 bases fitting TRBD1. This CDR3 has 14 amino acids. With 3 bases clipped from V and 2 bases from J, the junction kept 1 base outside the gene matches. Germline V gene lookup returns CDR1 SNHLY and CDR2 FYNNEI. The CDR3: CASSEGQTGNTIYF. In DNA form, the CDR3 reads TGTGCCAGCAGTGAGGGACAGACTGGAAACACCATATATTTT.

V gene TRBV7-9 combines with J gene TRBJ1-2; 8 bases line up with TRBD1. V was pared by 2 bases and J by 7 bases, with 3 bases of the junction left unmatched. Germline CDR1 is SEHNR and CDR2 is FQNEAQ (reference sequence). CDR3 length: 13 residues. CDR3 DNA sequence: TGTGCCAGCAGCTTAAACAGGGGGATTGGCTACACCTTC. Translated, it gives CASSLNRGIGYTF.

The rearrangement joins TRBV7-2 to TRBJ2-3; D is uncertain. Germline V gene sequence: CDR1 SGHTA, CDR2 FQGNSA. Trimming removed 5 bases at V and 2 bases at J, with 8 bases between. This CDR3 is 13 amino acids long. CDR3 bases: TGTGCCAGCAGCGGCAGAAACACAGATACGCAGTATTTT. Protein product: CASSGRNTDTQYF.

The table lists this clone with a count of one. The gene calls are TRBV7-2 and TRBJ2-5, with D hard to call. The CDR3 spans 15 residues. From germline, CDR1 is SGHTA and CDR2 FQGNSA. The V end lost 5 bases, the J end lost 3 bases, and 16 bases lay between the germline ends. CDR3 in DNA: TGTGCCAGCAGCCAATCTCTGGGGTCAAAAGAGACCCAGTACTTC. As protein: CASSQSLGSKETQYF.

The chain joins TRBV6-1 to TRBJ1-2; weak D call: TRBD1 (5 bases). This CDR3 spans 15 amino acids. In germline, CDR1 is MNHNS, CDR2 SASEGT. V lost 1 base to trimming and J lost 2 bases, with 11 bases between them. The CDR3 coding sequence is TGTGCCAGCAGTGAAGGGTCGGGACCCAACTATGGCTACACCTTC. As protein: CASSEGSGPNYGYTF.

On this clone itself: At one end, the junction sequence differs from germline, possibly due to a read error. At the DNA level, this CDR3 is encoded by other sequences in the same sample as well. The CDR3 DNA is TGTGCCAGCAGCTTATTCGGCGGTGCGGGGGGGTTGTTT. It translates to CASSLFGGAGGLF. The chain has TRBV7-9 and TRBJ2-3; 9 bases are shared with TRBD2. The CDR3 runs to 13 residues. Germline V gives CDR1 SEHNR, CDR2 FQNEAQ (reference sequence).

The rearrangement uses TRBV5-5 and TRBJ1-1; D call uncertain. The CDR3 loop spans 15 amino acids. Per germline, CDR1 SGHKS and CDR2 YYEKEE (reference sequence). V was shortened by 0 bases and J by 2 bases, with 11 bases between the two germline ends. The CDR3 nucleotides read TGTGCCAGCAGCTTGGGTCATATGGGTAACACTGAAGCTTTCTTT. It encodes CASSLGHMGNTEAFF.

The chain employs TRBV6-1 and TRBJ2-5; D gene ambiguous. V was cut by 2 bases and J by 7 bases, with 11 bases left in between. The germline gives CDR1 MNHNS, CDR2 SASEGT. The CDR3 is 13 residues long. Here the CDR3 DNA reads TGTGCCAGCAGTGAATCCGGTGGTTGGACCCAGTACTTC. Amino acids: CASSESGGWTQYF.

This clone was seen once. This chain connects TRBV7-9 to TRBJ1-1, with D tentatively TRBD1 (6 bases). The CDR3 has 16 amino acids. V was clipped by 7 bases and J by 6 bases, with 24 bases between them. Germline V gives CDR1 SEHNR, CDR2 FQNEAQ (reference sequence). The CDR3 nucleotides read TGTGCCAGCACCCTAAGCGGGTTGGTGGGGGCGGCTGAAGCTTTCTTT. This encodes CASTLSGLVGAAEAFF.

This chain joins TRBV11-2 and TRBJ2-5; TRBD2 might be the D (6 bases). This CDR3 spans 18 amino acids. Germline CDR1 and CDR2: SGHAT and FQNNGV. Deletions cut 2 bases from V and 5 bases from J, with 24 bases between. The CDR3 protein is CASSLRAPGPARGETQYF. CDR3 bases: TGTGCCAGCAGCTTACGCGCCCCCGGTCCCGCCCGGGGGGAGACCCAGTACTTC.

The sample holds a few counts of this clone. The chain combines TRBV14 with TRBJ1-2; D uncertain. The V end was cut by 1 base, the J end by 4 bases, with 7 bases between. CDR1 SGHDN and CDR2 FVKESK come from the germline V gene. The CDR3 covers 13 residues. The DNA of the CDR3 is TGTGCCAGCAGCCAAGCAGAGTTCTATGGCTACACCTTC. As protein: CASSQAEFYGYTF.

The chain links TRBV21-1 to TRBJ2-1; the table's TRBD2 call for D was not verified on the DNA. TRBV21-1 is classified as a pseudogene. CDR3 size: 13 residues. In DNA form, the CDR3 reads TGTGCCAGCAGCAACAGGACTCCGGGGGAGCAGTTCTTC. It yields the protein CASSNRTPGEQFF.

The V and J genes are TRBV7-9 and TRBJ2-5; 8 bases fit TRBD1. Germline loops: CDR1 SEHNR, CDR2 FQNEAQ (reference sequence). The CDR3 totals 14 residues. J gave up 5 bases and V 5 bases, and 7 bases lay outside the gene matches. As DNA, the CDR3 is TGTGCCAGCAGCCACGCGGGACAGGCGGAGACCCAGTACTTC. Its protein is CASSHAGQAETQYF.

The chain links TRBV7-8 to TRBJ1-6, with no clear D. The CDR3 contains 13 residues. Per germline, CDR1 SGHVS and CDR2 FQNEAQ. Trimming pared 5 bases from V and 8 bases from J, leaving 10 bases between. As DNA, the CDR3 is TGTGCCAGCAGCCCCGAAAATTATTCACCCCTCCACTTT. It encodes CASSPENYSPLHF.

This clone has a single count. This chain links TRBV27 with TRBJ2-3; 12 nucleotides agree with TRBD2. The length of the CDR3 is 15 residues. J gave up 4 bases and V 6 bases, and 5 bases lay outside the gene matches. Germline-derived CDR1 and CDR2 are MNHEY and SMNVEV (reference sequence). Here the CDR3 reads CASSGPSGGADTQYF. CDR3 DNA: TGTGCCAGCAGCGGCCCTAGCGGGGGGGCAGATACGCAGTATTTT.

J is TRBJ2-7 and V is TRBV2; 7 nucleotides agree with TRBD2. The CDR3 runs to 15 residues. Trimming at V came to 3 bases and at J to 3 bases, leaving 8 bases not matched to a gene. Germline V CDR1 and CDR2: SNHLY, FYNNEI. The CDR3 nucleotides are TGTGCCAGCAGTGAGAGGGAGACTAGCAGCTACGAGCAGTACTTC. It codes for CASSERETSSYEQYF.

The chain links TRBV27 to TRBJ2-3, with unresolved D. Germline lookup yields CDR1 MNHEY and CDR2 SMNVEV (reference sequence). This CDR3 spans 13 amino acids. Trimming left V 1 base short and J 1 base short, with 3 bases between. The CDR3 protein is CASSLLGTDTQYF. Written as DNA, the CDR3 is TGTGCCAGCAGTTTATTGGGCACAGATACGCAGTATTTT.

The V and J genes are TRBV5-4 and TRBJ2-7, with TRBD2 as a possible D gene (5 bases). This CDR3 has 12 amino acids. Trimming pared 2 bases from V and 5 bases from J, leaving 8 bases between. The V gene's germline CDR1 is SGHNT and CDR2 YYREEE (reference sequence). In DNA, the CDR3 is TGTGCCAGCAGCTTCTTGGGAGACGAGCAGTACTTC. Amino acids: CASSFLGDEQYF.

The rearrangement joins TRBV6-5 to TRBJ2-3; no definite D call. This CDR3 region has 13 residues. In germline, CDR1 is MNHEY, CDR2 SVGAGI. The V end was cut by 0 bases, the J end by 2 bases, with 3 bases between. CDR3 nucleotides: TGTGCCAGCAGTTACTCCCCCACAGATACGCAGTATTTT. This sequence encodes CASSYSPTDTQYF.

This clone was seen just once. The chain is built from TRBV11-2 and TRBJ1-1; no clear D gene. The CDR3 is 19 residues long. The germline gives CDR1 SGHAT, CDR2 FQNNGV. V was cut by 3 bases and J by 0 bases, with 23 bases left in between. CDR3 in amino acids: CASSFNVLGDRGMNTEAFF. For the CDR3, the DNA is TGTGCCAGCAGCTTCAACGTTCTTGGGGATCGAGGGATGAACACTGAAGCTTTCTTT.